The 16 T cell receptor beta chains below come from one sample, sequenced in a study of blood T cell repertoires in COVID-19. The repertoire was sequenced with immunoSEQ multiplex PCR; TCRdb's copy has only in-frame clones and lacks some. The profile shows about 68,000 clones, roughly 88% of them singletons. The material sequenced was peripheral blood. All receptors derive from a human donor in a cohort sampled during active COVID-19.

The chain combines TRBV28 with TRBJ2-2; D is possibly TRBD1 (6 bases). The CDR3 runs to 13 residues. Germline V gene sequence: CDR1 MDHEN, CDR2 SYDVKM. Trimming took off 7 bases at V and 1 base at J, with 7 bases between the two ends. CDR3 bases: TGTGCCAGCAAGGGGGAGAACACCGGGGAGCTGTTTTTT. This codes for CASKGENTGELFF.

The V gene is TRBV25-1, the J gene TRBJ1-6; TRBD1 agrees at 10 bases. The CDR3 length is 17 residues. Germline V gene sequence: CDR1 MGHDK, CDR2 SYGVNS. J gave up 5 bases and V 4 bases, and 8 bases lay outside the gene matches. CDR3 DNA sequence: TGTGCCAGCAGTGTTGCCGGGACAGGGGCGAATAATTCACCCCTCCACTTT. Protein sequence: CASSVAGTGANNSPLHF.

The chain carries TRBV6-1 and TRBJ2-7; D is ambiguous. V lost 0 bases and J 6 bases, leaving 6 bases between the germline ends. This CDR3 spans 12 amino acids. Germline lookup yields CDR1 MNHNS and CDR2 SASEGT. The CDR3 sequence is CASSEARTEQYF. DNA for the CDR3: TGTGCCAGCAGTGAAGCGCGAACCGAGCAGTACTTC.

The gene calls are TRBV29-1 and TRBJ1-2; D remains unclear. CDR1 and CDR2 from the germline V gene are SQVTM and ANQGSEA. There are 14 residues in the CDR3. Trimming took off 6 bases at V and 9 bases at J, with 23 bases between the two ends. CDR3 residues: CSVAPHHWESSYTF. CDR3 nucleotides: TGCAGCGTCGCCCCGCATCACTGGGAGTCGAGCTACACCTTC.

This rearrangement joins TRBV5-4 to TRBJ2-7; TRBD2 is a possible D gene (8 bases). Germline V gives CDR1 SGHNT, CDR2 YYREEE (reference sequence). V was shortened by 4 bases and J by 3 bases, with 17 bases between the two germline ends. This CDR3 is 15 amino acids long. The CDR3 protein is CASSPGGGQNYEQYF. DNA for the CDR3: TGTGCCAGCAGCCCGGGGGGGGGACAGAACTACGAGCAGTACTTC.

The J gene is TRBJ1-1, the V gene TRBV10-3; no definite D call. Germline CDR1 and CDR2: ENHRY and SYGVKD. The CDR3 length is 12 residues. V was shortened by 11 bases and J by 1 base, with 11 bases between the two germline ends. The CDR3 coding sequence is TGTGCCTCAAAGGGAGGGAACACTGAAGCTTTCTTT. It specifies CASKGGNTEAFF.

J is TRBJ2-3 and V is TRBV11-1, with 10 bases matching TRBD2. There are 14 residues in the CDR3. Germline trimming cut 2 bases from V and 4 bases from J; bases unmatched to any gene: 0. Germline V gene lookup returns CDR1 SGHAT and CDR2 FQDESV (reference sequence). The CDR3: CASSLSGRADTQYF. CDR3 nucleotide sequence: TGTGCCAGCAGCTTAAGCGGGAGGGCAGATACGCAGTATTTT. Complete variable domain (other parts from reference TRBV11-1 and TRBJ2-3): EAEVAQSPRYKITEKSQAVAFWCDPISGHATLYWYRQILGQGPELLVQFQDESVVDDSQLPKDRFSAERLKGVDSTLKIQPAELGDSAMYLCASSLSGRADTQYFGPGTRLTVL.

The rearrangement links TRBV6-4 to TRBJ2-2, with D unresolved. In germline, CDR1 is MRHNA, CDR2 SNTAGT. This CDR3 region has 11 residues. Trimming shortened V by 10 bases and J by 6 bases, and 9 bases separated the two germline ends. CDR3 nucleotides: TGTGCCACCCGAGAAGCCGGGGAGCTGTTTTTT. Translated: CATREAGELFF.

This clone was detected a few times. This chain uses TRBV7-3 with TRBJ2-2; tentatively, D is TRBD1 (6 bases). Germline values: CDR1 SGHTA, CDR2 FQGTGA. With 5 bases removed from V and 7 bases from J, the gap between germline ends came to 11 bases. CDR3 length equals 13 residues. This CDR3 is CASSPQGGGELFF. The CDR3 DNA is TGTGCCAGCAGCCCTCAAGGGGGCGGGGAGCTGTTTTTT.

The CDR3 sequence is CASQGDTEAFF. CDR3 nucleotides: TGTGCTAGTCAGGGGGACACTGAAGCTTTCTTT. This rearrangement joins TRBV12-5 to TRBJ1-1; 7 nucleotides line up with TRBD1. This CDR3 is 11 amino acids long. Per germline, CDR1 LGHNT and CDR2 FRNRAP. Trimming cost V 8 bases and J 3 bases; bases outside gene matches: 0.

V is TRBV13 and J is TRBJ1-2; 11 bases are a match to TRBD1. The length of the CDR3 is 14 residues. V lost 5 bases to trimming and J lost 3 bases; unmatched junction nucleotides: 2. CDR1 is PRHDT, CDR2 FYEKMQ, per germline (reference sequence). The CDR3 bases are TGTGCCAGCAGCACGGACAGGGGGCACTATGGCTACACCTTC. Encoded protein: CASSTDRGHYGYTF.

This clone is a singleton in its sample. The chain links TRBV5-4 to TRBJ2-2; a possible D gene is TRBD1 (5 bases). The ends were cut back, 3 bases at V and 4 bases at J, with 19 bases in the middle. In germline, CDR1 is SGHNT, CDR2 YYREEE (reference sequence). The CDR3 loop spans 17 amino acids. The CDR3 sequence: CASSSRPTASVTGELFF. The CDR3 coding sequence is TGTGCCAGCAGCTCGCGACCGACAGCGTCAGTCACCGGGGAGCTGTTTTTT.

The chain employs TRBV7-9 and TRBJ1-2; 7 bases map to TRBD1. V trimming: 5 bases; J trimming: 3 bases; junction bases outside the gene matches: 15. This CDR3 has 17 amino acids. CDR1 is SEHNR, CDR2 FQNEAQ, per germline (reference sequence). CDR3 in DNA: TGTGCCAGCAGCCACAGGACAGGCCCCGTCCAGGACTATGGCTACACCTTC. It codes for CASSHRTGPVQDYGYTF.

CDR3 amino acids: CASSQDRGHGYTF. The CDR3 DNA reads TGTGCCAGCAGCCAAGACAGGGGGCACGGCTACACCTTC. The V and J genes are TRBV4-2 and TRBJ1-2; 8 positions agree with TRBD1. The CDR3 has 13 residues. Germline CDR1 LGHNA, CDR2 YNFKEQ. Losses at the gene ends were 0 bases for V and 8 bases for J; bases not matched to a gene: 2.

This rearrangement joins TRBV5-1 to TRBJ2-6, with 10 bases aligning to TRBD1. The CDR3 is 18 amino acids. Looked up from germline, CDR1 is SGHRS and CDR2 is YFSETQ. With 4 bases clipped from V and 0 bases from J, the junction kept 7 bases outside the gene matches. The CDR3 DNA sequence: TGCGCCAGCAGCGAAGGGACAGGGGCCTTCTCTGGGGCCAACGTCCTGACTTTC. As protein: CASSEGTGAFSGANVLTF.

Only one count was recorded for this clone. For the CDR3, the DNA is TGCGCCAGCAGGTCGACTGGGAGCTCCTACGAGCAGTACTTC. Protein product: CASRSTGSSYEQYF. The chain links TRBV5-1 to TRBJ2-7; a weak D match, TRBD2 (5 bases). CDR3 length: 14 amino acids. V lost 5 bases, J lost 0 bases, and 12 bases lay in between. CDR1 SGHRS and CDR2 YFSETQ come from the germline V gene.